This TCR beta chain derives from a study of T cells in Graves' hyperthyroidism and ophthalmopathy. This CDR3 spans 16 amino acids. V lost 4 bases and J lost 0; bases outside the gene matches: 10. Germline CDR1 reads SGDLS; CDR2 reads YYNGEE. Template material for amplifying TCR beta CDR3 regions consisted of RNA transcripts. The HTBI primer set served for first-round RT-PCR of the TCR CDR3. TCRdb reprocessed the multiplex PCR reads via MiXCR and lists one record per CDR3 protein. Among approximately 500,000 distinct CDR3 sequences listed, about 45% were seen once. V gene TRBV9 combines with J gene TRBJ2-7, with 7 positions matching TRBD1. This clonotype was obtained from a woman under 30 with Graves' hyperthyroidism. The sample consisted of peripheral blood or thyroid tissue (not recorded which). CDR3 sequence reads: CASSPTGTVASYEQYF. DNA of the CDR3: TGTGCCAGCAGCCCTACGGGGACAGTGGCCTCCTACGAGCAGTACTTC.